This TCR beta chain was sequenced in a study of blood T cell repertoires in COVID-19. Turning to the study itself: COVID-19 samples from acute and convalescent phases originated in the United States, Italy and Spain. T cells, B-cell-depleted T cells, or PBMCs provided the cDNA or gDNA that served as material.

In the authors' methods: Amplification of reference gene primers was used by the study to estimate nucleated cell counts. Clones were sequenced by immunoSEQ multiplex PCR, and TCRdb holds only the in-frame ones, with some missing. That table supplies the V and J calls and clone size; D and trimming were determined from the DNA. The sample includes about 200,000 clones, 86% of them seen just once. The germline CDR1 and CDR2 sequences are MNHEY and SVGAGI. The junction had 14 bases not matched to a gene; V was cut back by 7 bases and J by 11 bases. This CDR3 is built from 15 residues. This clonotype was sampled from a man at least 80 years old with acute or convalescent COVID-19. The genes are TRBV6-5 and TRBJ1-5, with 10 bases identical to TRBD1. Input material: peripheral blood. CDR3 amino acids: CASMEPGQGSVAQHF. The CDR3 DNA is TGTGCCAGCATGGAACCGGGACAGGGGTCCGTGGCCCAGCATTTT.